The 29 T cell receptor beta chains below all came from one sample that was sequenced in a study of OX40 agonist ivuxolimab in advanced cancers. Profiling relied on immunoSEQ multiplex PCR, and the TCRdb table lists in-frame clones only, not all of them. Here the sample spans under 200,000 clones, roughly 94% being singletons. This material consisted of CD4+ or CD8+ T cells sorted from blood, taken in a trial of the OX40 agonist ivuxolimab. The receptors shown here come from an adult with an advanced solid tumor such as melanoma, head and neck, liver or kidney cancer.

The V gene is TRBV28, the J gene TRBJ1-6; D is unresolved. The CDR3 is made up of 14 amino acids. Germline V CDR1 and CDR2: MDHEN, SYDVKM. Deletions cut 7 bases from V and 5 bases from J, with 12 bases between. The CDR3 DNA reads TGTGCCAGCACACCCCTGCGGGATAATTCACCCCTCCACTTT. Protein: CASTPLRDNSPLHF.

J is TRBJ2-3 and V is TRBV19; tentatively, D is TRBD1 (6 bases). Trimming pared 5 bases from V and 0 bases from J, leaving 12 bases between. Per germline, CDR1 LNHDA and CDR2 SQIVND (reference sequence). The CDR3 is 15 residues long. CDR3 in amino acids: CASSFPRGSTDTQYF. CDR3 nucleotide sequence: TGTGCCAGTAGTTTCCCAAGGGGGAGCACAGATACGCAGTATTTT.

This chain uses TRBV29-1 with TRBJ2-2; 11 positions match TRBD1. Germline CDR1 reads SQVTM; CDR2 reads ANQGSEA. CDR3 size: 13 residues. V was pared by 6 bases and J by 5 bases, with 2 bases of the junction left unmatched. The CDR3 is CSVGQGVTGELFF. In DNA, the CDR3 is TGCAGCGTGGGACAGGGGGTGACCGGGGAGCTGTTTTTT.

This clone was observed once. J is TRBJ1-2 and V is TRBV30, with D perhaps TRBD1 (6 bases). This CDR3 has 12 amino acids. CDR1 and CDR2 (germline): GTSNPN, SVGIG (reference sequence). This chain's CDR3 is CAWGAGPYGYTF. CDR3 nucleotide sequence: TGTGCTTGGGGGGCAGGGCCCTATGGCTACACCTTC.

CDR3: CASSFGDNTEAFF. The CDR3, as DNA: TGCGCCAGCAGCTTTGGAGATAACACTGAAGCTTTCTTT. The rearrangement uses TRBV5-1 and TRBJ1-1; no reliable D call. The V end lost 2 bases, the J end lost 2 bases, and 7 bases lay between the germline ends. The germline CDR1 and CDR2 sequences are SGHRS and YFSETQ. The CDR3 has 13 amino acids.

The rearrangement links TRBV7-7 to TRBJ1-4, with a weak D call TRBD1 (5 bases). Trimming cost V 5 bases and J 3 bases, with 13 bases left between them. The CDR3 has 15 amino acids. In germline, CDR1 is SSHAT, CDR2 FNYEAQ (reference sequence). DNA of the CDR3: TGTGCCAGCAGCCCCGGCAGGGCGGCTAATGAAAAACTGTTTTTT. This encodes CASSPGRAANEKLFF.

The chain couples TRBV9 to TRBJ2-3; D unclear. V lost 4 bases and J 4 bases, leaving 16 bases between the germline ends. This CDR3 comprises 15 residues. Germline V gene lookup returns CDR1 SGDLS and CDR2 YYNGEE. The chain's CDR3 is CASSPRFGSADTQYF. In nucleotides, the CDR3 is TGTGCCAGCAGCCCCCGGTTCGGGTCGGCAGATACGCAGTATTTT. Full variable domain (outside the CDR3, taken from reference TRBV9 and TRBJ2-3): DSGVTQTPKHLITATGQRVTLRCSPRSGDLSVYWYQQSLDQGLQFLIQYYNGEERAKGNILERFSAQQFPDLHSELNLSSLELGDSALYFCASSPRFGSADTQYFGPGTRLTVL.

J is TRBJ1-6 and V is TRBV7-6, with TRBD1 matching 7 bases. CDR1 and CDR2 from the germline V gene are SGHVS and FNYEAQ. V was clipped by 3 bases and J by 9 bases; unmatched bases: 5. The CDR3 spans 14 residues. DNA for the CDR3: TGTGCCAGCAGCTTGGAGACAGGGCTTTCACCCCTCCACTTT. Its protein is CASSLETGLSPLHF.

The rearrangement joins TRBV10-1 to TRBJ1-4, with 10 bases that match TRBD1. Trimming cost V 2 bases and J 7 bases; bases outside gene matches: 7. Germline-derived CDR1 and CDR2 are WNHNN and SYGVQD (reference sequence). The CDR3 has 16 amino acids. CDR3 DNA: TGCGCCAGCAGTGAGGGCCGACAGGGGGCCCGTGAAAAACTGTTTTTT. Translation gives CASSEGRQGAREKLFF.

This chain links TRBV5-1 with TRBJ1-2; D might be TRBD1 (5 bases). CDR1 is SGHRS, CDR2 YFSETQ, per germline. The germline V and J ends were trimmed by 0 bases and 0 bases, with 9 bases remaining between them. The CDR3 runs to 15 residues. The CDR3 loop is CASSLDGTPNYGYTF. For the CDR3, the DNA is TGCGCCAGCAGCTTGGATGGGACCCCTAACTATGGCTACACCTTC.

In the case of this clone: Other DNA sequences within the sample encode an identical CDR3. The CDR3 is CASSQDSLRQGILAKNIQYF. Written as DNA, the CDR3 is TGCGCCAGCAGCCAAGATAGCCTCCGACAGGGTATTCTAGCCAAAAACATTCAGTACTTC. The chain employs TRBV4-1 and TRBJ2-4, with 7 positions matching TRBD1. CDR1 and CDR2 from the germline V gene are MGHRA and YSYEKL. V shed 0 bases and J 0 bases; nucleotides not matched to a gene: 14. The CDR3 is 20 amino acids.

This chain uses TRBV5-1 with TRBJ2-7, with 8 positions matching TRBD1. The CDR3 sequence is 15 residues long. Germline trimming cut 4 bases from V and 5 bases from J; bases unmatched to any gene: 11. The germline CDR1 and CDR2 sequences are SGHRS and YFSETQ. DNA for the CDR3: TGCGCCAGCAGCGTCGTGGGACAGGCGGTCGACGAGCAGTACTTC. This translates into CASSVVGQAVDEQYF.

V gene TRBV5-4 combines with J gene TRBJ2-5, with 8 bases identical to TRBD1. V dropped 4 bases and J dropped 5; count of bases not matched to a gene: 13. The CDR3 length is 16 residues. Germline CDR1 is SGHNT and CDR2 is YYREEE (reference sequence). CDR3 sequence reads: CASSPDIGQGGETQYF. In DNA, the CDR3 is TGTGCCAGCAGCCCGGACATCGGACAGGGTGGGGAGACCCAGTACTTC. Together with reference TRBV5-4 and TRBJ2-5, the CDR3 gives the full variable domain: ETGVTQSPTHLIKTRGQQVTLRCSSQSGHNTVSWYQQALGQGPQFIFQYYREEENGRGNFPPRFSGLQFPNYSSELNVNALELDDSALYLCASSPDIGQGGETQYFGPGTRLLVL.

V and J are TRBV7-2 and TRBJ2-7, with D tentatively TRBD2 (6 bases). Trimming cost V 3 bases and J 7 bases, with 7 bases left between them. The CDR3 runs to 11 residues. CDR1 and CDR2 (germline): SGHTA, FQGNSA. The CDR3 DNA reads TGTGCCAGCAGCTTCGGAGGGGAGCAGTACTTC. Residues: CASSFGGEQYF.

The chain links TRBV28 to TRBJ1-2; D not certain. Per germline, CDR1 MDHEN and CDR2 SYDVKM. CDR3 length: 15 residues. Trimming left V 4 bases short and J 3 bases short, with 15 bases between. The CDR3 sequence is CASSSGGSIHYGYTF. The CDR3 nucleotides are TGTGCCAGCAGTTCCGGTGGGAGCATACACTATGGCTACACCTTC.

V gene TRBV10-3 combines with J gene TRBJ1-1; D possibly corresponds to TRBD1 (5 bases). The V end lost 6 bases, the J end lost 1 base, and 6 bases lay between the germline ends. Germline V lookup: CDR1 ENHRY, CDR2 SYGVKD. The CDR3 covers 12 residues. CDR3: CAIRGGNTEAFF. The CDR3 nucleotides read TGTGCCATCAGGGGGGGGAACACTGAAGCTTTCTTT.

This sequence joins TRBV28 and TRBJ1-1; 9 bases line up with TRBD1. CDR3 size: 15 residues. Germline V gene data show CDR1 as MDHEN and CDR2 as SYDVKM. Germline trimming cut 3 bases from V and 5 bases from J; bases unmatched to any gene: 7. CDR3 DNA: TGTGCCAGCAGTTTCCTACAGGGGGCGAAAACTGAAGCTTTCTTT. It is translated as CASSFLQGAKTEAFF.

The chain recombines TRBV9 with TRBJ2-1; the D is unclear. Trimming stripped 1 base from V and 0 bases from J, with 8 bases between. The CDR3 totals 15 residues. Germline V gene data show CDR1 as SGDLS and CDR2 as YYNGEE. The DNA for the CDR3 is TGTGCCAGCAGCGTATACGGTAGCTCCTACAATGAGCAGTTCTTC. This sequence encodes CASSVYGSSYNEQFF.

The V call is TRBV18, the J call TRBJ2-1, with unresolved D. There are 16 residues in the CDR3. CDR1 and CDR2 (germline): KGHSH, LQKENI. Between the trimmed V and J ends, which lost 3 bases and 5 bases, there was a span of 17 bases. CDR3 protein: CASSPPPWNGHNEQFF. For the CDR3, the DNA is TGTGCCAGCTCACCTCCCCCTTGGAACGGTCACAATGAGCAGTTCTTC.

The V call is TRBV28, the J call TRBJ2-3, with D tentatively TRBD2 (6 bases). CDR1 is MDHEN, CDR2 SYDVKM, per germline. The CDR3 is made up of 13 amino acids. The V and J ends lost 10 bases and 1 base respectively, with 12 bases between them. The CDR3 region has the DNA TGTGCCAATCGGGAGTCCGGCACAGATACGCAGTATTTT. Its protein product is CANRESGTDTQYF.

This chain connects TRBV6-5 to TRBJ2-1; no firm D call. The CDR3 loop spans 14 amino acids. V lost 5 bases, J lost 5 bases, and 13 bases lay in between. Germline CDR1 MNHEY, CDR2 SVGAGI. The CDR3 nucleotides read TGTGCCAGCAGTAAAAGACCAAATGACAATGAGCAGTTCTTC. This translates into CASSKRPNDNEQFF.

V is TRBV7-6 and J is TRBJ1-5; D possibly corresponds to TRBD1 (6 bases). The V gene's germline CDR1 is SGHVS and CDR2 FNYEAQ. V lost 5 bases and J lost 5, with 13 bases in between. This CDR3 contains 14 residues. CDR3: CASSPRGRDQPQHF. The CDR3 nucleotides are TGTGCCAGCAGCCCCAGGGGTAGGGATCAGCCCCAGCATTTT.

The chain recombines TRBV7-2 with TRBJ1-3, with TRBD1 identical over 8 bases. The CDR3 totals 15 residues. Germline V CDR1 and CDR2: SGHTA, FQGNSA. V shed 0 bases and J 5 bases; nucleotides not matched to a gene: 3. The CDR3: CASSLAAGGRNTIYF. As DNA, the CDR3 is TGTGCCAGCAGCTTAGCCGCAGGGGGCAGAAACACCATATATTTT.

The rearrangement links TRBV19 to TRBJ2-7, with 9 bases that match TRBD2. Trimming cost V 6 bases and J 0 bases; bases outside gene matches: 3. The length of the CDR3 is 14 residues. Germline loops: CDR1 LNHDA, CDR2 SQIVND (reference sequence). This CDR3 reads CASSTSGSSYEQYF. The CDR3 region has the DNA TGTGCCAGTAGCACTAGCGGGTCCTCCTACGAGCAGTACTTC.

The chain employs TRBV28 and TRBJ1-2; D unclear. CDR1 is MDHEN and CDR2 is SYDVKM in the germline V gene. V gave up 3 bases and J gave up 0 bases, with 17 bases separating them. This CDR3 spans 17 amino acids. CDR3 in amino acids: CASSLTQIAQSNYGYTF. The CDR3 bases are TGTGCCAGCAGTTTGACGCAAATAGCGCAATCTAACTATGGCTACACCTTC.

V is TRBV5-1 and J is TRBJ1-4, with a possible D match to TRBD1 (6 bases). The length of the CDR3 is 15 residues. V was pared by 4 bases and J by 4 bases, with 14 bases between. Germline-derived CDR1 and CDR2 are SGHRS and YFSETQ. CDR3 protein: CASSITGLGNEKLFF. The CDR3 coding sequence is TGCGCCAGCAGCATAACAGGGTTGGGTAATGAAAAACTGTTTTTT.

The chain recombines TRBV5-1 with TRBJ1-5; D might be TRBD1 (5 bases). The CDR3 length is 16 residues. CDR1 SGHRS and CDR2 YFSETQ come from the germline V gene. V was cut by 4 bases and J by 3 bases, with 17 bases left in between. The CDR3 bases are TGCGCCAGCAGCCCCGACAGTCAGGCCTACAATCAGCCCCAGCATTTT. Translating it yields CASSPDSQAYNQPQHF. The variable domain in full, completed from reference TRBV5-1 and TRBJ1-5, reads KAGVTQTPRYLIKTRGQQVTLSCSPISGHRSVSWYQQTPGQGLQFLFEYFSETQRNKGNFPGRFSGRQFSNSRSEMNVSTLELGDSALYLCASSPDSQAYNQPQHFGDGTRLSIL.

The J gene is TRBJ2-1, the V gene TRBV9; possibly TRBD1 for D (5 bases). Germline-derived CDR1 and CDR2 are SGDLS and YYNGEE. The CDR3 loop spans 15 amino acids. V dropped 3 bases and J dropped 1 base, with 11 bases sitting between them. CDR3 region: CASSARAPSYNEQFF. CDR3 nucleotide sequence: TGTGCCAGCAGCGCCAGGGCCCCTTCCTACAATGAGCAGTTCTTC. Together with reference TRBV9 and TRBJ2-1, the CDR3 gives the full variable domain: DSGVTQTPKHLITATGQRVTLRCSPRSGDLSVYWYQQSLDQGLQFLIQYYNGEERAKGNILERFSAQQFPDLHSELNLSSLELGDSALYFCASSARAPSYNEQFFGPGTRLTVL.

V is TRBV9 and J is TRBJ1-3; weak D call: TRBD1 (6 bases). The CDR3 covers 15 residues. The germline gives CDR1 SGDLS, CDR2 YYNGEE. Trimming removed 5 bases from V and 3 bases from J, with 15 bases in between. CDR3 region: CASSAPSGVGNTIYF. CDR3 DNA: TGTGCCAGCAGTGCCCCGTCAGGGGTTGGAAACACCATATATTTT. The full variable domain, with the rest looked up from reference TRBV9 and TRBJ1-3, is DSGVTQTPKHLITATGQRVTLRCSPRSGDLSVYWYQQSLDQGLQFLIQYYNGEERAKGNILERFSAQQFPDLHSELNLSSLELGDSALYFCASSAPSGVGNTIYFGEGSWLTVV.